Sequencing of this T cell receptor (beta chain) was carried out in a study of beta chain features in type 1 diabetes. Study in general: Analysis included around 99,000,000 sorted cells drawn from all samples.

The study's findings and limits: Shorter TCRB CDR3s, moderately but significantly so, marked every one of the four CD4+ subsets in Type 1 diabetes patients. In the patient group, naive, central memory and Treg TCRB repertoires seemed more alike than in the healthy donor group.

All of the isolated RNA was reverse transcribed, so expressed TCRB transcripts were sequenced. Generated by immunoSEQ multiplex PCR, the TCRdb table keeps only in-frame clones and is missing some. The repertoire holds about 170,000 clones, with approximately 7.8% as singletons. V was trimmed by 0 bases and J by 4 bases, leaving 7 bases between them. This CDR3 has 13 residues. Germline CDR1 and CDR2: GTSNPN and SVGIG (reference sequence). In its sample, this clone was seen a few times. What it binds is not known. The rearrangement uses TRBV30 and TRBJ1-5; D unclear. This clonotype was obtained from a woman in her 40s with type 1 diabetes. Material: central memory CD4+ T cells from blood. CDR3 residues: CAWSVTGNQPQHF. Here the CDR3 DNA reads TGTGCCTGGAGTGTAACGGGAAATCAGCCCCAGCATTTT.